The 22 T cell receptor beta chains in this list originate from one sample, sequenced in a study of shared clonotypes between healthy human individuals (dated by TCRdb to 2020 to 2021). Library method: the immunoSEQ multiplex PCR assay. TCRdb provides this immuneACCESS table in a form limited to in-frame rearrangements. Some clones are lacking; in checked studies, under half of them reflect an unresolved V gene, and why the rest are absent is not known. Present in this sample are about 2.2 million clones, about 92% of which were seen just once. The ten biggest clones cover over 1.5% of the sample. CD8 naive samples consisted of CD45RO-negative cells that were positively selected for CCR7, yielding a CD45RA+CCR7+ population without TemRA cells. The sequenced sample consisted of naive CD8+ T cells from PBMCs. What the cell subset or site label conveys for this sample: CD45RA+CCR7+. The source is a man aged 18-30 years in good health. Some clones in this sample may be carry-over from other donors' samples.

V gene TRBV19 combines with J gene TRBJ1-4; possible D gene TRBD1, 5 bases. Germline assignment: CDR1 LNHDA and CDR2 SQIVND (reference sequence). V dropped 6 bases and J dropped 3 bases, with 14 bases sitting between them. This CDR3 has 15 amino acids. CDR3 protein: CASREEGYANEKLFF. CDR3 DNA: TGTGCCAGTAGGGAAGAGGGGTACGCTAATGAAAAACTGTTTTTT.

V usage is TRBV9 and J usage is TRBJ2-1; D is tentatively TRBD1 or TRBD2 (5 bases each). Germline assignment: CDR1 SGDLS and CDR2 YYNGEE. Trimming cost V 3 bases and J 4 bases, with 14 bases left between them. This CDR3 has 15 residues. The CDR3 DNA reads TGTGCCAGCAGCGGCCGGGACGGAGTATACAATGAGCAGTTCTTC. It yields the protein CASSGRDGVYNEQFF.

The rearrangement uses TRBV7-9 and TRBJ2-2; D ambiguous. V was cut by 4 bases and J by 5 bases, with 20 bases left in between. Per the germline V gene, CDR1 is SEHNR and CDR2 is FQNEAQ (reference sequence). The CDR3 runs to 17 residues. In DNA, the CDR3 is TGTGCCAGCAGCTCTGGGTCGGATGACCCGAGAACCGGGGAGCTGTTTTTT. It codes for CASSSGSDDPRTGELFF.

This clone was seen once. This sequence joins TRBV14 and TRBJ2-7; 8 bases agree with TRBD2. Germline CDR1 SGHDN, CDR2 FVKESK. CDR3 length equals 17 residues. V shed 3 bases, J shed 2 bases, and the junction held 12 bases outside the gene matches. CDR3 nucleotide sequence: TGTGCCAGCAGCCAGTTAGAGGGGTTAGCGGGGACCTACGAGCAGTACTTC. This encodes CASSQLEGLAGTYEQYF.

This chain links TRBV9 with TRBJ2-7, with 7 bases lining up with TRBD2. The germline gives CDR1 SGDLS, CDR2 YYNGEE. V gave up 4 bases and J gave up 4 bases; unmatched junction bases: 11. The CDR3 extends over 15 amino acids. The CDR3 bases are TGTGCCAGCAGCCCCTTCCGGGACTACGTATACGAGCAGTACTTC. Its protein is CASSPFRDYVYEQYF.

The rearrangement links TRBV28 to TRBJ2-1; D is unresolved. The V gene's germline CDR1 is MDHEN and CDR2 SYDVKM. The CDR3 runs to 15 residues. The V end lost 6 bases, the J end lost 0 bases, and 12 bases lay between the germline ends. CDR3 loop: CASRTDSSSYNEQFF. As DNA, the CDR3 is TGTGCCAGCAGAACCGACTCGAGCTCCTACAATGAGCAGTTCTTC.

CDR3 DNA sequence: TGTGCCAGCAGCTCAAAGGGCAGGATTTATGGCTACACCTTC. Translated, it gives CASSSKGRIYGYTF. This sequence joins TRBV13 and TRBJ1-2; D remains ambiguous. The CDR3 is 14 amino acids. Per germline, CDR1 PRHDT and CDR2 FYEKMQ (reference sequence). V lost 4 bases to trimming and J lost 5 bases, with 14 bases between them.

The rearrangement uses TRBV7-9 and TRBJ1-4; D might be TRBD1 (5 bases). Trimming took 1 base from V and 8 from J, leaving 11 bases between them. Germline CDR1 and CDR2: SEHNR and FQNEAQ (reference sequence). The CDR3 is 14 amino acids. The CDR3 here is CASSLEWRDEKLFF. In nucleotides, the CDR3 is TGTGCCAGCAGCTTAGAGTGGAGGGACGAAAAACTGTTTTTT. Combining the CDR3 with reference TRBV7-9 and TRBJ1-4 gives the whole variable domain DTGVSQNPRHKITKRGQNVTFRCDPISEHNRLYWYRQTLGQGPEFLTYFQNEAQLEKSRLLSDRFSAERPKGSFSTLEIQRTEQGDSAMYLCASSLEWRDEKLFFGSGTQLSVL.

The chain employs TRBV5-1 and TRBJ2-7; 8 bases agree with TRBD1. Per germline, CDR1 SGHRS and CDR2 YFSETQ. Trimming took 0 bases from V and 2 from J; bases not matched to a gene: 10. The CDR3 loop spans 17 amino acids. The DNA of the CDR3 is TGCGCCAGCAGCTTGGTCCCTACAAGGACAGGGACCTACGAGCAGTACTTC. Protein: CASSLVPTRTGTYEQYF.

In the case of this clone: This sample includes further DNA sequences coding for the same CDR3. The V and J genes are TRBV9 and TRBJ2-1, with D uncertain. Germline V gene data show CDR1 as SGDLS and CDR2 as YYNGEE. The CDR3 extends over 14 amino acids. The V gene lost 0 bases and the J gene lost 3 bases, with 7 bases spanning the gap. CDR3 region: CASSVGLDYNEQFF. In DNA form, the CDR3 reads TGTGCCAGCAGCGTAGGTTTAGACTACAATGAGCAGTTCTTC.

J is TRBJ1-2 and V is TRBV6-6; a weak D match, TRBD1 (6 bases). Germline V gene sequence: CDR1 MNHNY, CDR2 SVGAGI (reference sequence). Trimming stripped 6 bases from V and 5 bases from J, with 13 bases between. The CDR3 sequence is 13 residues long. The CDR3: CASSHPTGYGYTF. CDR3 coding DNA: TGTGCCAGCAGCCACCCCACAGGGTATGGCTACACCTTC.

The chain is built from TRBV7-9 and TRBJ1-4, with a tentative D call TRBD1 (6 bases). The V gene's germline CDR1 is SEHNR and CDR2 FQNEAQ (reference sequence). The CDR3 runs to 16 residues. V dropped 2 bases and J dropped 2 bases, with 12 bases sitting between them. CDR3 in DNA: TGTGCCAGCAGCTTAACAGGGAGTGAGACTAATGAAAAACTGTTTTTT. As protein: CASSLTGSETNEKLFF.

This chain links TRBV6-6 with TRBJ1-5; no reliable D call. Germline V gene data show CDR1 as MNHNY and CDR2 as SVGAGI (reference sequence). V shed 6 bases and J shed 0 bases, with 12 bases lying between them. The CDR3 covers 15 residues. CDR3 in amino acids: CASSQREFSNQPQHF. The DNA for the CDR3 is TGTGCCAGCAGCCAAAGGGAATTTAGCAATCAGCCCCAGCATTTT.

The gene calls are TRBV6-5 and TRBJ2-1; D perhaps matches TRBD1 (6 bases). This CDR3 is built from 15 residues. Germline V gives CDR1 MNHEY, CDR2 SVGAGI. V lost 5 bases and J lost 6, with 17 bases in between. This chain's CDR3 is CASSPPGAFRNEQFF. The CDR3 bases are TGTGCCAGCAGTCCCCCAGGGGCTTTCCGCAATGAGCAGTTCTTC.

The chain recombines TRBV27 with TRBJ1-4; no firm D call. CDR1 and CDR2 (germline): MNHEY, SMNVEV (reference sequence). CDR3 size: 15 residues. With 0 bases removed from V and 4 bases from J, the gap between germline ends came to 9 bases. The CDR3 reads CASSLSSLLNEKLFF. The CDR3 DNA follows: TGTGCCAGCAGTTTATCTTCCCTTCTTAATGAAAAACTGTTTTTT.

The chain carries TRBV4-1 and TRBJ2-7; tentative D call: TRBD2 (5 bases). Germline V gives CDR1 MGHRA, CDR2 YSYEKL. CDR3 length: 16 residues. V lost 1 base to trimming and J lost 0 bases, with 13 bases between them. The CDR3 nucleotides are TGCGCCAGCAGCCAAGGACCCTCGGGGTACTCCTACGAGCAGTACTTC. This codes for CASSQGPSGYSYEQYF.

The rearrangement uses TRBV11-2 and TRBJ2-1; 8 nucleotides line up with TRBD2. CDR1 and CDR2 (germline): SGHAT, FQNNGV. V was pared by 7 bases and J by 5 bases, with 13 bases of the junction left unmatched. The CDR3 is made up of 16 amino acids. The CDR3 reads CASNPRAGRADNEQFF. CDR3 in DNA: TGTGCCAGCAACCCCCGGGCCGGGAGGGCAGACAATGAGCAGTTCTTC.

This CDR3 is CASSLLKVSTGAYEQYF. DNA for the CDR3: TGTGCCAGCAGTTTATTAAAAGTTTCGACGGGGGCCTACGAGCAGTACTTC. The rearrangement links TRBV27 to TRBJ2-7; maybe TRBD2 (6 bases). Trimming left V 1 base short and J 2 bases short, with 18 bases between. The V gene's germline CDR1 is MNHEY and CDR2 SMNVEV (reference sequence). The CDR3 is 17 amino acids.

This sequence joins TRBV4-1 and TRBJ1-5, with D possibly matching TRBD1 (5 bases). The germline gives CDR1 MGHRA, CDR2 YSYEKL. The CDR3 sequence is 17 residues long. Between the trimmed V and J ends, which lost 1 base and 0 bases, there was a span of 13 bases. The CDR3 DNA reads TGCGCCAGCAGCCAAGCCCCGACAGTTAATAGCAATCAGCCCCAGCATTTT. Protein: CASSQAPTVNSNQPQHF.

The chain recombines TRBV28 with TRBJ2-4, with D perhaps TRBD2 (5 bases). CDR3 length: 13 residues. Germline assignment: CDR1 MDHEN and CDR2 SYDVKM. Trimming removed 5 bases at V and 8 bases at J, with 13 bases between. CDR3 DNA sequence: TGTGCCAGCAGTGGGGAAGAGAGGGACATTCAGTACTTC. The encoded protein is CASSGEERDIQYF.

A note on this clone: Different DNA sequences within this sample yield the same CDR3. This rearrangement joins TRBV14 to TRBJ2-7, with D perhaps given as TRBD1 or TRBD2 (7 bases each). The CDR3 length is 15 residues. The ends were cut back, 1 base at V and 2 bases at J, with 12 bases in the middle. CDR1 and CDR2 (germline): SGHDN, FVKESK. CDR3: CASSQGRGGPYEQYF. DNA of the CDR3: TGTGCCAGCAGCCAAGGCAGGGGGGGACCCTACGAGCAGTACTTC.

The V and J genes are TRBV28 and TRBJ1-1; D not certain. The length of the CDR3 is 16 residues. CDR1 and CDR2 (germline): MDHEN, SYDVKM. The V and J ends lost 3 bases and 3 bases respectively, with 17 bases between them. The CDR3 sequence: CASSLPGAEVDTEAFF. In DNA, the CDR3 is TGTGCCAGCAGTTTGCCGGGCGCCGAGGTGGACACTGAAGCTTTCTTT.